A selection of T cell receptor beta chains follows, all from one sample in a study of identical twins. TCRdb itself ran the 5' RACE reads through MiXCR, one entry per CDR3 protein. The sample holds fewer than 900,000 distinct CDR3 sequences, 21% seen once. A further study also used this sample, focusing on T cells expressing NK-cell markers.

The specimen sequenced was PBMCs. The source of these receptors is a woman between 18 and 30 years old in good health. Each CDR3 is given with its conserved first and last residue.

TRBV20-1,TRBJ2-1,CSARDRGGGIEGEQFF
TRBV10-3,TRBJ2-3,CAINTPSTDTQYF
TRBV5-1,TRBJ1-1,CASRGGQEMNTEAFF
TRBV29-1,TRBJ2-3,CSAASVTSTDTQYF
TRBV10-3,TRBJ2-2,CAISPAGRTGELFF
TRBV5-1,TRBJ2-5,CASSFAGSPQETQYF
TRBV20-1,TRBJ2-3,CSANRRPSSRGDTQYF
TRBV29-1,TRBJ2-3,CSVAPDRGHTDTQYF
TRBV10-3,TRBJ2-5,CATGGGAPLGKTQYF
TRBV5-1,TRBJ2-2,CASSKLAGGGTGELFF
TRBV5-1,TRBJ2-7,CASSLMTSEYEQYF
TRBV13,TRBJ2-7,CAISPGLITYEQYF
TRBV20-1,TRBJ2-7,CSVPDGTYEQYF
TRBV7-2,TRBJ2-2,CASSLEAGKTGELFF
TRBV12-3/TRBV12-4,TRBJ1-6,CASRELNSPLHF